A selection of T cell receptor beta chains follows, all from one sample in a study of immune characterization of retroperitoneal liposarcoma. Using its own MiXCR run on the PCR reads, TCRdb lists one record per CDR3 protein. The data contain about 3,200 distinct CDR3 sequences, more than 35% of them singletons. The sequenced sample was tumor tissue. The receptors were gathered from a male donor with retroperitoneal liposarcoma. Both conserved end residues are part of each CDR3. A D gene is named only where the DNA matches it firmly. Only some rows state a clone size, as once, few, many or a class for expanded clones.

V	size	D	J	DNA	CDR3
TRBV6-1	medium-sized	-	TRBJ1-1	TGTGCCAGCAGAAGTAGGGGAGGAGGCACTGAAGCTTTCTTT	CASRSRGGGTEAFF
TRBV6-1	-	TRBD1	TRBJ1-6	TGTGCCAGCAGTACAGACAGGGCTCGGGGTTCACCCCTCCACTTT	CASSTDRARGSPLHF
TRBV6-1	-	-	TRBJ1-1	TGTGCCAGCAGTACGGGGGTTTACACTGAAGCTTTCTTT	CASSTGVYTEAFF
TRBV25-1	-	TRBD1	TRBJ2-2	TGTGCCAGCAGGCCCCAAGTTGGCAGGGGGCAAGGCACCGGGGAGCTGTTTTTT	CASRPQVGRGQGTGELFF
TRBV6-1	many	-	TRBJ2-5	TGTGCCAGCAGTGAAAGGGATGAGCAGTACTTC	CASSERDEQYF
TRBV7-2	many	-	TRBJ2-7	TGTGCCAGCAGCTTAAGCTACGAGCAGTACTTC	CASSLSYEQYF
TRBV27	few	TRBD2	TRBJ2-1	TGTGCCAGCAGTTTGTACCGGAGACTAGCGGGAGAGAGGTCCTACAATGAGCAGTTCTTC	CASSLYRRLAGERSYNEQFF
TRBV7-2	-	-	TRBJ1-2	TGTGCCAGCAGCAACGGACGGTTCTACACCTTC	CASSNGRFYTF
TRBV7-2	-	TRBD2	TRBJ2-1	TGTGCCAGCAGCCCCTGGACTAGCGGGACTGAGCAGTTCTTC	CASSPWTSGTEQFF
TRBV6-1	-	-	TRBJ2-5	TGTGCCAGCAGTACCCCCGGGCTCAACAAGTGGGAGACCCAGTACTTC	CASSTPGLNKWETQYF
TRBV7-8	-	-	TRBJ2-1	TGTGCCAGCAGCCGGACGATACAAGAGACCCAGTTCTTC	CASSRTIQETQFF
TRBV7-2	few	TRBD2	TRBJ2-1	TGTGCCAGCACCACTCGGGGACTAGCGAACTATGAGCAGTTCTTC	CASTTRGLANYEQFF
TRBV7-6	-	-	TRBJ2-5	TGTGCTAGCAGCTTACAACAGGGAAGCGGGACCCAGTACTTC	CASSLQQGSGTQYF
TRBV25-1	once	-	TRBJ2-3	TGTGCCAGCAGTGAGGGTTATGTCGGGATGAGCACAGATACGCAGTATTTT	CASSEGYVGMSTDTQYF
TRBV6-6	-	TRBD2	TRBJ2-7	TGTGCCACGGGGAGGGGGGGCTGGACTAGCGAATACAATGAGCAGTACTTC	CATGRGGWTSEYNEQYF
TRBV7-7	few	-	TRBJ2-7	TGTGCCAGCAGCCCCCTATCTGGCAGCGAGCAGTACTTC	CASSPLSGSEQYF
TRBV6-1	-	TRBD1	TRBJ2-1	TGTGCCAGCAGTTCCCGGGACAGGGGGCTCGATGAGCAGTTCTTC	CASSSRDRGLDEQFF